This TCR beta chain was sequenced for a study of T-cell memory formation after mild COVID-19. Study-wide background: TCR clusters largely stayed donor specific.

Points on this clonotype: The antigen is not known.

The ends were cut back, 5 bases at V and 1 base at J, with 11 bases in the middle. Germline loops: CDR1 SGHTA, CDR2 FQGTGA. CDR3 length equals 14 residues. Notes on the study in general: Later expanders leaned CD4+, whereas day 15 to 85 contracting clones were balanced CD4/CD8.

TCRdb re-derived calls from the 5' RACE reads in MiXCR, one entry per CDR3 protein. The repertoire holds more than 400,000 distinct CDR3 sequences, with 18% as singletons. This receptor was taken from an adult woman who had mild COVID-19 (a few samples of this study predate the infection). Cell type and time point are not known. Sample: PBMCs or a T cell subset sorted from them (not recorded which). The rearrangement uses TRBV7-3 and TRBJ2-5, with D perhaps matching TRBD1 (5 bases). CDR3 sequence: CASSPDTFQETQYF. The CDR3 nucleotides read TGTGCCAGCAGCCCGGACACTTTCCAAGAGACCCAGTACTTC.